Listed below are T cell receptor beta chains from one sample, sequenced in a study of blood T cells in healthy people across ages. TCRdb passed the 5' RACE reads through MiXCR, listing each CDR3 protein once. The profile shows some 550,000 distinct CDR3 sequences, roughly 48% of them singletons. The source material was blood. The origin of the receptors is a man older than 75 in good health. Each CDR3 is given with its conserved first and last residue. A D gene is named only where the DNA matches it firmly. Clone size is stated in some rows and not others, as once, few, many or a class when expanded.

>few|TRBJ2-3|NA|TRBV3-1
CASSQDRASRRTQYF
TGTGCCAGCAGCCAAGATAGGGCTAGCCGGCGTACGCAGTATTTT
>once|TRBJ2-7|TRBD2|TRBV20-1
CSATRTSGHFLNEQYF
TGCAGTGCTACTAGGACTAGCGGACACTTCCTCAATGAGCAGTACTTC
>few|TRBJ2-3|NA|TRBV4-3
CASSQDGVPTDTQYF
TGCGCCAGCAGCCAAGATGGGGTCCCCACAGATACGCAGTATTTT
>many|TRBJ2-1|TRBD2|TRBV20-1
CSARDPSGSWGEQFF
TGCAGTGCTAGAGATCCCAGCGGGAGTTGGGGAGAGCAGTTCTTC
>few|TRBJ1-2|NA|TRBV7-9
CAGENTVFYGYTF
TGTGCCGGGGAAAATACAGTCTTCTATGGCTACACCTTC
>NA|TRBJ2-5|NA|TRBV7-9
CASSLRPWGQAETQYF
TGTGCCAGCAGCCTCCGACCTTGGGGCCAGGCGGAGACCCAGTACTTC
>NA|TRBJ1-5|NA|TRBV10-3
CAISEGRGLKQPQHF
TGTGCCATCAGTGAAGGGAGAGGCTTGAAGCAGCCCCAGCATTTT
>many|TRBJ1-1|NA|TRBV4-3
CASSQDPRGPTEAFF
TGCGCCAGCAGCCAAGATCCGCGGGGGCCGACTGAAGCTTTCTTT
>NA|TRBJ2-1|NA|TRBV9
CASSVVGTTGEQFF
TGTGCCAGCAGCGTAGTGGGGACGACGGGAGAGCAGTTCTTC
>few|TRBJ2-6|NA|TRBV4-3
CASSQVGRGSGANVLTF
TGCGCCAGCAGCCAAGTAGGTCGAGGTTCCGGGGCCAACGTCCTGACTTTC
>NA|TRBJ2-2|TRBD2|TRBV28
CASSSVSRLAGTGELFF
TGTGCCAGCAGTTCGGTCTCTAGGCTAGCGGGCACCGGGGAGCTGTTTTTT
>NA|TRBJ2-7|TRBD2|TRBV27
CASSDYRTSGYEQYF
TGTGCCAGCAGTGACTACCGGACTAGCGGCTACGAGCAGTACTTC
>NA|TRBJ1-5|NA|TRBV12-3/TRBV12-4
CASSFHRQPQHF
TGTGCCAGCAGTTTCCATAGGCAGCCCCAGCATTTT
>few|TRBJ2-5|TRBD2|TRBV6-6
CASSPGLAGGPYNEQYF
TGTGCCAGCAGCCCCGGACTAGCGGGGGGACCTTACAATGAGCAGTACTTC
>few|TRBJ1-2|TRBD1|TRBV12-3/TRBV12-4
CASSFQGARYGYTF
TGTGCCAGCAGTTTCCAGGGGGCGAGGTATGGCTACACCTTC
>once|TRBJ1-2|NA|TRBV28
CASSTSIGYTF
TGTGCCAGCAGTACATCTATTGGCTACACCTTC
>NA|TRBJ2-7|NA|TRBV29-1
CSVSGVYEQYF
TGCAGCGTCTCCGGGGTCTACGAGCAGTACTTC
>NA|TRBJ2-1|TRBD2|TRBV29-1
CSVGGTGTSGRETYNEQFF
TGCAGCGTTGGGGGGACCGGGACTAGCGGTCGTGAGACCTACAATGAGCAGTTCTTC
>NA|TRBJ2-5|NA|TRBV20-1
CSATGPRWETQYF
TGCAGTGCAACAGGGCCTAGATGGGAGACCCAGTACTTC
>NA|TRBJ2-7|NA|TRBV5-5
CASSLVAGEVYEQYF
TGTGCCAGCAGCTTGGTAGCAGGGGAGGTCTACGAGCAGTACTTC
>few|TRBJ2-1|NA|TRBV4-3
CASSQERNSRDNEQFF
TGCGCCAGCAGCCAAGAGCGAAACAGTCGGGACAATGAGCAGTTCTTC
>NA|TRBJ2-1|NA|TRBV11-2
CASSPGAQGGYYNEQFF
TGTGCCAGCAGCCCCGGGGCGCAGGGCGGCTACTACAATGAGCAGTTCTTC
>few|TRBJ2-1|NA|TRBV7-2
CASSLGTTGEQFF
TGTGCCAGCAGCCTCGGGACCACGGGGGAGCAGTTCTTC
>NA|TRBJ2-7|NA|TRBV29-1
CSVVIQGHEQYF
TGCAGCGTTGTAATCCAGGGCCACGAGCAGTACTTC
>NA|TRBJ1-2|NA|TRBV11-1
CASSQDANNYGYTF
TGTGCCAGCAGCCAGGACGCCAACAACTATGGCTACACCTTC
>few|TRBJ2-3|NA|TRBV29-1
CSAAGEFTDTQYF
TGCAGCGCGGCTGGAGAGTTCACAGATACGCAGTATTTT
>few|TRBJ2-7|TRBD1|TRBV29-1
CSVEVRDRTSYEQYF
TGCAGCGTTGAAGTCCGGGACAGAACTTCCTACGAGCAGTACTTC
>NA|TRBJ1-2|NA|TRBV20-1
CSARVLRIGFDDGYTF
TGCAGTGCTAGAGTACTCCGAATCGGTTTCGATGATGGCTACACCTTC
>few|TRBJ2-1|TRBD2|TRBV20-1
CSAWTSGFKSSYNEQFF
TGCAGTGCTTGGACTAGCGGATTCAAGAGCTCCTACAATGAGCAGTTCTTC
>NA|TRBJ2-1|NA|TRBV6-2/TRBV6-3
CATSGGLPGGNEQFF
TGTGCCACCTCAGGGGGACTCCCAGGAGGCAATGAGCAGTTCTTC
>many|TRBJ2-7|TRBD2|TRBV20-1
CSALTGTSSYEQYF
TGCAGTGCCTTAACCGGGACTAGCTCCTACGAGCAGTACTTC
>few|TRBJ1-1|NA|TRBV6-5
CASSYSMAGENTEAFF
TGTGCCAGCAGTTACTCGATGGCTGGGGAAAACACTGAAGCTTTCTTT
>NA|TRBJ1-1|TRBD1|TRBV29-1
CSVRTGDTEAFF
TGCAGCGTCCGGACAGGGGACACTGAAGCTTTCTTT
>few|TRBJ1-2|TRBD1|TRBV2
CASSAGQGRANYGYTF
TGTGCCAGCAGTGCGGGACAGGGACGGGCGAACTATGGCTACACCTTC
>NA|TRBJ2-7|NA|TRBV5-1
CASSPDGQLGVEQYF
TGCGCCAGCAGCCCGGACGGTCAACTGGGGGTCGAGCAGTACTTC
>NA|TRBJ2-7|TRBD1|TRBV20-1
CGARGDRGSYEQYF
TGCGGTGCTAGAGGGGACAGGGGCTCCTACGAGCAGTACTTC
>once|TRBJ1-2|NA|TRBV7-9
CASSHDGGNYGYTF
TGTGCCAGCAGCCATGATGGGGGTAACTATGGCTACACCTTC
>NA|TRBJ2-5|NA|TRBV6-1
CASSMGRFQETQYF
TGTGCCAGCAGTATGGGACGGTTTCAAGAGACCCAGTACTTC
>NA|TRBJ2-1|NA|TRBV10-1
CASGQPDRNEQFF
TGCGCCAGCGGTCAACCAGACCGTAATGAGCAGTTCTTC
>few|TRBJ2-5|NA|TRBV4-1
CASSQELYGGRETQYF
TGCGCCAGCAGCCAAGAACTTTACGGCGGAAGGGAGACCCAGTACTTC
>NA|TRBJ2-5|NA|TRBV4-3
CASSQDWSHPDQTQYF
TGCGCCAGCAGTCAAGATTGGTCACACCCGGATCAGACCCAGTACTTC
>NA|TRBJ2-7|TRBD2|TRBV4-2
CASSPRTSGGQPYEQYF
TGTGCCAGCAGCCCAAGGACTAGCGGGGGTCAACCCTACGAGCAGTACTTC
>few|TRBJ2-3|NA|TRBV20-1
CSARERVSQDTQYF
TGCAGTGCTAGAGAGCGTGTCTCGCAAGATACGCAGTATTTT
>NA|TRBJ2-7|NA|TRBV7-2
CASTSFRGSYEQYF
TGTGCCAGCACCTCCTTTAGAGGCTCCTACGAGCAGTACTTC
>few|TRBJ2-3|TRBD2|TRBV7-9
CASNQRGRTDTQYF
TGTGCCAGCAACCAGCGGGGCCGCACAGATACGCAGTATTTT
>NA|TRBJ2-2|NA|TRBV6-6
CASSPSRGANTGELFF
TGTGCCAGCAGTCCCAGCAGGGGAGCGAACACCGGGGAGCTGTTTTTT
>few|TRBJ2-2|NA|TRBV28
CASSLWGSRNTGELFF
TGTGCCAGCAGTTTATGGGGGTCCCGCAACACCGGGGAGCTGTTTTTT
>NA|TRBJ1-4|TRBD1|TRBV7-9
CASSFGTGGEKLFF
TGTGCCAGCAGCTTTGGGACAGGGGGAGAAAAACTGTTTTTT
>NA|TRBJ1-2|TRBD1|TRBV5-5
CASSRQGRYGYTF
TGTGCCAGCAGCCGACAGGGCCGCTATGGCTACACCTTC
>NA|TRBJ2-7|TRBD2|TRBV5-4
CASSWGLVYEQYF
TGTGCCAGCAGCTGGGGACTAGTCTACGAGCAGTACTTC
>NA|TRBJ2-3|NA|TRBV7-3
CASSLSRGNTDTQYF
TGTGCCAGCAGCTTAAGCCGGGGGAACACAGATACGCAGTATTTT
>NA|TRBJ2-3|NA|TRBV2
CASSSRLSDTQYF
TGTGCCAGCAGTAGTCGGCTGTCAGATACGCAGTATTTT
>NA|TRBJ1-1|NA|TRBV6-6
CASIEDLSFEAFF
TGTGCCAGCATCGAGGACCTTAGTTTCGAAGCTTTCTTT
>NA|TRBJ2-5|TRBD2|TRBV20-1
CSARDPRPSGGDNEQYF
TGCAGTGCTAGAGATCCTCGCCCTAGCGGGGGGGACAATGAGCAGTACTTC
>few|TRBJ2-4|TRBD1|TRBV7-9
CASSLRGTGDKNIQYF
TGTGCCAGCAGCTTAAGGGGGACAGGGGACAAAAACATTCAGTACTTC
>many|TRBJ2-7|NA|TRBV6-6
CASRGFDEQYF
TGTGCCAGCAGGGGGTTTGACGAGCAGTACTTC
>NA|TRBJ2-7|NA|TRBV14
CASSQDTGLYEQYF
TGTGCCAGCAGCCAAGATACCGGACTCTACGAGCAGTACTTC
>many|TRBJ2-3|TRBD2|TRBV7-2
CASTSQSGRSALDTQYF
TGTGCCAGCACCTCCCAGAGCGGGAGGTCCGCTTTGGATACGCAGTATTTT
>NA|TRBJ2-1|TRBD2|TRBV7-6
CASSLRRGTSGSSNEQFF
TGTGCCAGCAGCTTACGCAGAGGGACTAGCGGGAGTAGCAATGAGCAGTTCTTC
>NA|TRBJ2-7|NA|TRBV7-2
CASSLVEQGSYEQYF
TGTGCCAGCAGCTTAGTAGAACAGGGCAGCTACGAGCAGTACTTC